This T cell receptor beta chain originates from a study of cytomegalovirus exposure and HLA in healthy donors. Primers included in the PCR were 60 Vbeta and 13 Jbeta primers. TCRdb's table, derived via immunoSEQ multiplex PCR, lists solely in-frame clones and lacks some. The table records about 95,000 clones, around four fifths of them present only once. The source of this sequence is a woman in her thirties or forties in good health and CMV-seronegative. What was sequenced was PBMCs.

CDR3 sequence (DNA): TGTGCCAGCAGCTTAGTAGTCGCAGAAGACTACGAGCAGTACTTC. Translated: CASSLVVAEDYEQYF. The chain combines TRBV11-2 with TRBJ2-5; D uncertain. The J call may be incorrect, as the DNA end agrees better with TRBJ2-7. Germline V gene sequence: CDR1 SGHAT, CDR2 FQNNGV. This CDR3 spans 15 amino acids.